Listed here are 12 T cell receptor beta chains from one sample, sequenced in a study of T cell clones after liver transplantation. The assay was immunoSEQ multiplex PCR, and TCRdb's table has in-frame clones only and misses some. The sample records about 75,000 clones, around four fifths being singletons. The sample here was CD4+ T cells from blood, taken about 50 months after liver transplant. The receptors were sampled from a human patient who received a liver transplant. Part of the T cell pool may stem from the graft donor.

This chain uses TRBV5-5 with TRBJ2-5; D is undetermined. Germline V CDR1 and CDR2: SGHKS, YYEKEE (reference sequence). CDR3 length: 15 amino acids. Trimming removed 3 bases from V and 0 bases from J, with 12 bases in between. Written as DNA, the CDR3 is TGTGCCAGCAGCTCGCGGCTCGCAAACCAAGAGACCCAGTACTTC. It encodes CASSSRLANQETQYF.

This clone was counted only a few times. V is TRBV14 and J is TRBJ1-2; the D gene is possibly TRBD1 (5 bases). With 1 base removed from V and 8 bases from J, the gap between germline ends came to 11 bases. The CDR3 has 13 residues. CDR1 is SGHDN and CDR2 is FVKESK in the germline V gene. The CDR3 reads CASSQVGLGGYTF. The CDR3 region has the DNA TGTGCCAGCAGCCAAGTGGGACTTGGGGGCTACACCTTC.

A single count supports this clone. The chain carries TRBV9 and TRBJ2-3; D is unclear. V lost 0 bases and J lost 2, with 7 bases in between. The CDR3 loop spans 14 amino acids. In germline, CDR1 is SGDLS, CDR2 YYNGEE. Written as DNA, the CDR3 is TGTGCCAGCAGCGTAGGGACCGACACAGATACGCAGTATTTT. This encodes CASSVGTDTDTQYF.

This clone was detected only once. The chain is built from TRBV6-5 and TRBJ1-2; D is ambiguous. Germline V lookup: CDR1 MNHEY, CDR2 SVGAGI. The CDR3 is 11 residues long. Trimming left V 11 bases short and J 1 base short, with 8 bases between. CDR3 bases: TGTGCCGGTAGTGGTAACTATGGCTACACCTTC. The encoded protein is CAGSGNYGYTF.

This rearrangement joins TRBV7-2 to TRBJ2-6, with TRBD1 matching over 7 bases. Losses at the gene ends were 5 bases for V and 3 bases for J; bases not matched to a gene: 4. In germline, CDR1 is SGHTA, CDR2 FQGNSA. The CDR3 loop spans 15 amino acids. The CDR3 protein is CASSRTGVGANVLTF. The DNA for the CDR3 is TGTGCCAGCAGCCGAACAGGGGTTGGGGCCAACGTCCTGACTTTC.

The rearrangement joins TRBV7-3 to TRBJ2-1; 8 bases are a match to TRBD1. There are 14 residues in the CDR3. The V segment lost 5 bases and the J segment 9 bases; nucleotides outside the gene matches: 9. CDR1 SGHTA and CDR2 FQGTGA come from the germline V gene. CDR3 nucleotides: TGTGCCAGCAGCCCAACCGGGACAGGATTTGAGCAGTTCTTC. Residues: CASSPTGTGFEQFF.

This clone was detected only once. V is TRBV20-1 and J is TRBJ1-1; possible D gene TRBD1, 5 bases. CDR1 is DFQATT, CDR2 SNEGSKA, per germline (reference sequence). CDR3 size: 11 residues. Between the trimmed V and J ends, which lost 1 base and 11 bases, there was a span of 11 bases. The CDR3 DNA sequence: TGCAGTGCTAGAGGGACACCGGACGCTTTCTTT. It translates to CSARGTPDAFF.

The chain recombines TRBV5-1 with TRBJ2-3; tentative D call: TRBD1 (5 bases). This CDR3 is 14 amino acids long. Deletions cut 0 bases from V and 6 bases from J, with 11 bases between. Germline V gives CDR1 SGHRS, CDR2 YFSETQ. CDR3 residues: CASSLGRDGDTQYF. The DNA for the CDR3 is TGCGCCAGCAGCTTGGGCAGGGATGGCGATACGCAGTATTTT.

This clone was recorded once. The chain couples TRBV18 to TRBJ1-5; 8 bases line up with TRBD1. This CDR3 is 13 amino acids long. V was clipped by 2 bases and J by 6 bases; unmatched bases: 0. CDR1 is KGHSH, CDR2 LQKENI, per germline. CDR3 in amino acids: CASSPDRGQPQHF. CDR3 nucleotides: TGTGCCAGCTCACCAGACAGGGGTCAGCCCCAGCATTTT.

The chain combines TRBV27 with TRBJ1-5; 9 nucleotides line up with TRBD1. Germline CDR1 MNHEY, CDR2 SMNVEV (reference sequence). V lost 10 bases to trimming and J lost 7 bases; unmatched junction nucleotides: 8. The CDR3 totals 13 residues. In DNA, the CDR3 is TGTGCCACCGGGACAGGGTCGCGGCAGCCCCAGCATTTT. Translated, it gives CATGTGSRQPQHF.

This clone occurred a few times. The V call is TRBV4-1, the J call TRBJ2-1; 7 bases are a match to TRBD1. This CDR3 has 14 residues. J lost 3 bases, V lost 4 bases, and 3 bases had no gene match. In germline, CDR1 is MGHRA, CDR2 YSYEKL. CDR3 residues: CASSRGDSYNEQFF. CDR3 nucleotide sequence: TGCGCCAGCAGCCGAGGGGACAGCTACAATGAGCAGTTCTTC.

This clone showed up just once. This chain links TRBV11-3 with TRBJ2-1, with unresolved D. CDR3 size: 13 residues. Germline loops: CDR1 SGHNT, CDR2 YENEEA. Trimming took off 1 base at V and 4 bases at J, with 5 bases between the two ends. This CDR3 reads CASSLGRYNEQFF. DNA for the CDR3: TGTGCCAGCAGCTTAGGCAGGTACAATGAGCAGTTCTTC.